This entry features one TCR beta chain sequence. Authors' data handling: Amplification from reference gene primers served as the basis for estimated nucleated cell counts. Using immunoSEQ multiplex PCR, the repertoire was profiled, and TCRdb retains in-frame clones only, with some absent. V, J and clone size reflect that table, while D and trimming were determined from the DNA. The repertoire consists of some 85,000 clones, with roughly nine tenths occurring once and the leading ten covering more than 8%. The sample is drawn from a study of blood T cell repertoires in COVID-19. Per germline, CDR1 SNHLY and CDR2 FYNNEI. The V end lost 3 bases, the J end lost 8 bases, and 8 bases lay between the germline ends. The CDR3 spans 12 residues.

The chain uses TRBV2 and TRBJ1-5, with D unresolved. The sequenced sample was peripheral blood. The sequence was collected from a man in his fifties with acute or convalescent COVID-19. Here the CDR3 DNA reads TGTGCCAGCAGTGACCAGGTAAAGCCCCAGCATTTT. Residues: CASSDQVKPQHF.